The T cell receptor (beta chain) described here comes from a study of CD8 T cells in ankylosing spondylitis. Study findings and constraints: Earlier authors reported some of these motif variants in reactive arthritis synovial fluid and blood. There was a TCR beta motif, made of several highly homologous variants, that appeared characteristic of ankylosing spondylitis blood. Clones linked to disease were reported to show significant enrichment in matched ankylosing spondylitis synovial fluid.

The CDR3 covers 13 residues. V was shortened by 5 bases and J by 2 bases, with 10 bases between the two germline ends. This clonotype was observed at least ten times. What it binds is unknown. Molecular-barcoded quantitative 5'-RACE produced these TCR beta libraries. TCRdb re-analysed the 5' RACE reads in MiXCR, keeping a single row per CDR3 protein. The table records around 220,000 distinct CDR3 sequences, 18% of them present only once. Sequenced sample: blood, either unsorted or a sorted T cell fraction (not recorded which). This sequence originates from a male donor with ankylosing spondylitis. The chain recombines TRBV12-3 or TRBV12-4 with TRBJ2-7; TRBD1 might be the D (6 bases). CDR3: CASSPQGPYEQYF. The CDR3 DNA follows: TGTGCCAGCAGTCCTCAGGGGCCCTACGAGCAGTACTTC.